Following are 23 T cell receptor beta chains from one sample sequenced in a study of monozygotic twins with inflammatory bowel disease. TCRdb re-called the 5' RACE reads, yielding one record per CDR3 amino acid sequence without DNA. The sample table includes about 380,000 distinct CDR3 sequences. Source material: blood. The receptors were gathered from a human donor with ulcerative colitis or Crohn's disease, or a healthy co-twin of an affected twin (not recorded which).

The V call is TRBV12-3 or TRBV12-4, the J call TRBJ1-6. The CDR3 totals 13 residues. CDR3 protein: CASSWSSLSPLHF.

This chain connects TRBV9 to TRBJ1-1; there is no DNA to check the TCRdb D call of TRBD1. The CDR3 consists of 14 residues. Germline V gene sequence: CDR1 SGDLS, CDR2 YYNGEE. Here the CDR3 reads CASSVVTGGTEAFF. Full variable domain (remainder filled in from reference TRBV9 and TRBJ1-1): DSGVTQTPKHLITATGQRVTLRCSPRSGDLSVYWYQQSLDQGLQFLIQYYNGEERAKGNILERFSAQQFPDLHSELNLSSLELGDSALYFCASSVVTGGTEAFFGQGTRLTVV.

The chain employs TRBV5-1 and TRBJ2-7; lacking DNA, the TRBD1 call made by TCRdb goes unchecked. The V gene's germline CDR1 is SGHRS and CDR2 YFSETQ. This CDR3 region has 16 residues. CDR3 residues: CASSLLTGGPFYEQYF.

The chain employs TRBV19 and TRBJ2-7; TCRdb's D gene call, TRBD1, goes unchecked for lack of DNA. This CDR3 is built from 15 residues. Per germline, CDR1 LNHDA and CDR2 SQIVND (reference sequence). This chain's CDR3 is CASSVRDRVGYEQYF. The entire variable domain, with the rest obtained from reference TRBV19 and TRBJ2-7, is as follows: DGGITQSPKYLFRKEGQNVTLSCEQNLNHDAMYWYRQDPGQGLRLIYYSQIVNDFQKGDIAEGYSVSREKKESFPLTVTSAQKNPTAFYLCASSVRDRVGYEQYFGPGTRLTVT.

The V and J genes are TRBV6-5 and TRBJ2-3; no DNA is available, so the TRBD2 call from TCRdb remains unchecked. The length of the CDR3 is 14 residues. The germline CDR1 and CDR2 sequences are MNHEY and SVGAGI. The CDR3: CASSYGRGGNTQYF.

The V call is TRBV7-3, the J call TRBJ2-5. The CDR3 consists of 15 residues. The germline gives CDR1 SGHTA, CDR2 FQGTGA. The CDR3 reads CASSLGNWQQETQYF.

The CDR3 region is CASSTGQGNEQFF. The chain is built from TRBV19 and TRBJ2-1; there is no DNA to check the TCRdb D call of TRBD1. Per germline, CDR1 LNHDA and CDR2 SQIVND (reference sequence). The CDR3 runs to 13 residues.

The chain recombines TRBV6-1 with TRBJ1-2; no DNA is available, so the TRBD1 call from TCRdb remains unchecked. The CDR3 is 15 residues long. The germline CDR1 and CDR2 sequences are MNHNS and SASEGT. The CDR3 region is CASSAGQGANYGYTF.

The chain has TRBV28 and TRBJ1-4. Germline CDR1 is MDHEN and CDR2 is SYDVKM. The CDR3 runs to 18 residues. The CDR3 loop is CASSRHPIEDGLNEKLFF.

Here the CDR3 reads CSVSTTGQGSNQPQHF. The rearrangement joins TRBV29-1 to TRBJ1-5; TCRdb picks TRBD1, but there is no DNA to check that call. The germline V gene has CDR1 SQVTM and CDR2 ANQGSEA. This CDR3 is built from 16 residues.

The V gene is TRBV5-1, the J gene TRBJ1-2; the D gene TCRdb calls, TRBD1, cannot be checked with no DNA. The CDR3 runs 15 residues. Germline-derived CDR1 and CDR2 are SGHRS and YFSETQ. CDR3 sequence: CASSLRTGGLDGYTF.

This chain links TRBV20-1 with TRBJ1-6; without DNA, the TCRdb call of TRBD1 cannot be checked. The CDR3 sequence is 15 residues long. The V gene's germline CDR1 is DFQATT and CDR2 SNEGSKA (reference sequence). The CDR3 is CSARDRRRGDSPLHF.

The rearrangement uses TRBV6-1 and TRBJ2-2; the TCRdb call, TRBD1, lacks DNA for checking. Germline lookup yields CDR1 MNHNS and CDR2 SASEGT. This CDR3 contains 15 residues. The CDR3 reads CASSELPRTDGELFF.

CDR3 residues: CSVELGNHAYEQYF. This chain links TRBV29-1 with TRBJ2-7. The CDR3 runs to 14 residues. In germline, CDR1 is SQVTM, CDR2 ANQGSEA.

The chain uses TRBV12-3 or TRBV12-4 and TRBJ1-5; lacking DNA, the TRBD1 call made by TCRdb goes unchecked. The CDR3 sequence is 16 residues long. The CDR3 protein is CASSFAVTESNQPQHF.

The V gene is TRBV4-1, the J gene TRBJ1-5. The CDR3 sequence is 14 residues long. CDR1 and CDR2 (germline): MGHRA, YSYEKL. CDR3 loop: CASSQLTVNQPQHF.

The V gene is TRBV7-9, the J gene TRBJ2-7; the TRBD1 assignment by TCRdb is unverifiable without DNA. Germline V gene lookup returns CDR1 SEHNR and CDR2 FQNEAQ (reference sequence). The length of the CDR3 is 13 residues. CDR3 in amino acids: CASSKRTGYEQYF.

The chain has TRBV6-1 and TRBJ2-2; the D call of TRBD1 rests on TCRdb alone, since no DNA is present to check it. This CDR3 spans 14 amino acids. CDR1 MNHNS and CDR2 SASEGT come from the germline V gene. CDR3: CASRGEANTGELFF.

V gene TRBV27 combines with J gene TRBJ1-1; the TCRdb D gene call, TRBD1, has no DNA to confirm it. Germline-derived CDR1 and CDR2 are MNHEY and SMNVEV (reference sequence). There are 13 residues in the CDR3. CDR3 amino acids: CASSLRRVEEAFF.

V and J are TRBV30 and TRBJ2-5; as DNA is missing, the TRBD1 call by TCRdb cannot be tested. CDR1 is GTSNPN, CDR2 SVGIG, per germline (reference sequence). CDR3 length: 12 residues. The CDR3 is CACQTGGETQYF. The full variable domain, its missing parts supplied by reference TRBV30 and TRBJ2-5, is SQTIHQWPATLVQPVGSPLSLECTVEGTSNPNLYWYRQAAGRGLQLLFYSVGIGQISSEVPQNLSASRPQDRQFILSSKKLLLSDSGFYLCACQTGGETQYFGPGTRLLVL.

The rearrangement links TRBV6-1 to TRBJ2-3; the D call from TCRdb, TRBD1, cannot be confirmed without DNA. CDR1 is MNHNS and CDR2 is SASEGT in the germline V gene. The CDR3 contains 13 residues. The CDR3 is CASCRDRGDTQYF.

This chain uses TRBV6-4 with TRBJ2-2; with no DNA, the TCRdb D assignment of TRBD1 cannot be verified. The CDR3 has 14 residues. Germline CDR1 reads MRHNA; CDR2 reads SNTAGT. CDR3 loop: CASSTEGEIGELFF.

J is TRBJ2-3 and V is TRBV5-1; TCRdb's D call, TRBD2, is unchecked because there is no DNA. The length of the CDR3 is 16 residues. Per germline, CDR1 SGHRS and CDR2 YFSETQ. CDR3 in amino acids: CASSPGLASSTDTQYF.